This TCR beta chain derives from a study of blood T cell repertoires in COVID-19. Trimming left V 1 base short and J 7 bases short, with 10 bases between. The germline CDR1 and CDR2 sequences are MNHNS and SASEGT. The CDR3 runs to 13 residues. Participants reported their clinical history, and cohort assignment relied on those reports. Data came from immunoSEQ multiplex PCR; TCRdb stores just in-frame clones and leaves some out. This sample has about 330,000 clones, with about nine tenths found just once. This chain joins TRBV6-1 and TRBJ1-2; D unresolved. The sequence was obtained from a young woman who had recovered from COVID-19. Input material: PBMCs or T cells enriched from blood (not recorded which). DNA for the CDR3: TGTGCCAGCAGTGAAGGACACCCCTCTGGCTACACCTTC. Translation gives CASSEGHPSGYTF.